This T cell receptor (beta chain) came from a study of early T cells in non-severe SARS-CoV-2 infection. Study at large: Unsorted whole-blood RNA was sequenced in bulk, leaving chains unpaired. Study-wide findings and caveats: Anti-spike CD8 responses were favored by VDJdb matching, which missed private and CD4 specificities.

In its sample, this clonotype was seen many times. Its antigen is undetermined. Unique molecular identifiers were added to individual cDNA molecules. TCRdb re-analysed the 5' RACE reads in MiXCR, keeping a single row per CDR3 protein. The table records 53,000 or so distinct CDR3 sequences, about 9.8% of them present only once. The V gene lost 3 bases and the J gene lost 7 bases, with 4 bases spanning the gap. The CDR3 has 11 residues. The germline gives CDR1 SGHDN, CDR2 FVKESK. The source is an adult who was a healthcare worker with PCR-confirmed SARS-CoV-2 infection or an uninfected control (not recorded which). The chain uses TRBV14 and TRBJ2-4; D remains ambiguous. Sample: whole blood. The CDR3 bases are TGTGCCAGCAGCCAGGGGAACATTCAGTACTTC. Translating it yields CASSQGNIQYF.